This TCR beta chain is drawn from a study of metastatic and nonmetastatic thyroid tumors. Every patient underwent thyroid surgery untreated. This CDR3 is built from 15 residues. The germline V gene encodes CDR1 MDHEN and CDR2 SYDVKM. With V trimmed by 6 bases and J by 2 bases, 10 bases remained unmatched. Per the original data handling: CDR3 differences across clinicopathological groups were used to build a distant-metastasis classifier for papillary thyroid cancer. TCRdb re-analyzed the PCR reads using MiXCR. The V and J calls reflect TCRdb's pipeline rather than the authors' work. The table shows just under 20,000 clones, with about a quarter occurring only once.

This rearrangement joins TRBV28 to TRBJ2-7; the match to TRBD1 covers 7 bases. Sample: blood. This receptor was identified in a female donor with papillary thyroid cancer or a benign thyroid nodule (not recorded which). Some clones in this sample may be carry-over from other donors' samples. CDR3 nucleotide sequence: TGTGCCAGCAGATTGTACACAGGGGCCCCCTACGAGCAGTACTTC. It specifies CASRLYTGAPYEQYF.